This TCR beta chain was documented in a study of T cell repertoires in aging, cancer and after chemotherapy. Study background: Six age groups, ranging from 30 or younger to 70 or older, included the donors. Pre- and post-chemotherapy samples were paired from chronic lymphocytic leukemia patients treated with fludarabine- or bendamustine-based regimens.

This clonotype is medium-sized (0.01 to 0.1%) by share. Its antigen is undetermined. The template was genomic DNA from peripheral blood, not RNA. V lost 2 bases to trimming and J lost 0 bases, with 10 bases between them. The germline V gene has CDR1 SGHRS and CDR2 YFSETQ. The CDR3 has 15 residues. Multiplex touch-down PCR with TRB-A/B primers amplified rearranged V-D-J TRB sequences. One entry per CDR3 protein results from TCRdb running MiXCR on the multiplex PCR reads. The table records 400 to 500 distinct CDR3 sequences, roughly 58% of them present only once. Points from the study as a whole: In each cancer cohort, median generation probability increased across chemotherapy, suggesting thymic output rebounded. These repertoire data do not allow conclusions about immunological memory after chemotherapy.

This receptor was obtained from a human donor with a blood cancer. V gene TRBV5-1 combines with J gene TRBJ2-3; D call uncertain. The sample consisted of blood. This chain's CDR3 is CASSLIGASTDTQYF. The CDR3, as DNA: TGCGCCAGCAGCTTAATTGGAGCAAGCACAGATACGCAGTATTTT.